The 15 T cell receptor beta chains below all came from one sample that was sequenced in a study of cytomegalovirus exposure and HLA in healthy donors. The PCR employed 60 Vbeta primers together with 13 Jbeta primers. The table came from immunoSEQ multiplex PCR; TCRdb's copy has only in-frame clones and leaves some out. The sample yields about 150,000 clones, more than 75% seen once. Sequenced sample: PBMCs. The receptors stem from a male donor in good health and CMV-seronegative.

This clone was seen only once. The chain uses TRBV6-6 and TRBJ2-7, with unresolved D. The CDR3 loop spans 13 amino acids. Germline V gene sequence: CDR1 MNHNY, CDR2 SVGAGI (reference sequence). Trimming removed 7 bases at V and 3 bases at J, with 13 bases between. CDR3 in DNA: TGTGCCAGCATCCAGGCAGGCAACTACGAGCAGTACTTC. Its protein is CASIQAGNYEQYF.

This clone occurred many times. The CDR3 sequence: CASSPWIAGGLDNEQFF. In DNA, the CDR3 is TGTGCCAGCAGCCCTTGGATAGCGGGAGGGCTTGACAATGAGCAGTTCTTC. The rearrangement joins TRBV4-2 to TRBJ2-1; 11 bases are shared with TRBD2. Germline V lookup: CDR1 LGHNA, CDR2 YNFKEQ. Trimming at V came to 4 bases and at J to 5 bases, leaving 10 bases not matched to a gene. The CDR3 consists of 17 residues.

This clone came up a few times. The chain recombines TRBV4-1 with TRBJ2-1; 12 bases fit TRBD2. V lost 3 bases, J lost 5 bases, and 8 bases stayed unmatched. Germline V gene sequence: CDR1 MGHRA, CDR2 YSYEKL. The CDR3 runs to 17 residues. The CDR3 sequence: CASSHLRTSGVNNEQFF. CDR3 DNA sequence: TGCGCCAGCAGCCATCTCAGGACTAGCGGGGTGAACAATGAGCAGTTCTTC.

This clone was counted between two and nine times. The genes are TRBV7-2 and TRBJ2-1, with no clear D. Germline V gene sequence: CDR1 SGHTA, CDR2 FQGNSA. Trimming took off 0 bases at V and 5 bases at J, with 5 bases between the two ends. The CDR3 is made up of 13 amino acids. Here the CDR3 reads CASSLASHNEQFF. Here the CDR3 DNA reads TGTGCCAGCAGCTTAGCCAGTCACAATGAGCAGTTCTTC.

CDR3 amino acids: CASSSLPRRPTEAFF. In DNA form, the CDR3 reads TGTGCCAGCAGCTCCCTCCCGCGGAGACCCACTGAAGCTTTCTTT. This rearrangement joins TRBV7-8 to TRBJ1-1; D is unclear. V lost 4 bases, J lost 4 bases, and 16 bases lay in between. The CDR3 totals 15 residues. CDR1 and CDR2 (germline): SGHVS, FQNEAQ.

The rearrangement uses TRBV9 and TRBJ2-3; D is unresolved. The germline V and J ends were trimmed by 5 bases and 9 bases, with 19 bases remaining between them. The germline V gene encodes CDR1 SGDLS and CDR2 YYNGEE. The CDR3 consists of 14 residues. DNA of the CDR3: TGTGCCAGCAGTGCAATCGCCACCCCTAGGACGCAGTATTTT. Protein sequence: CASSAIATPRTQYF.

V gene TRBV7-2 combines with J gene TRBJ2-5; 8 nucleotides agree with TRBD2. Germline loops: CDR1 SGHTA, CDR2 FQGNSA. The CDR3 contains 15 residues. The V segment lost 3 bases and the J segment 2 bases; nucleotides outside the gene matches: 5. CDR3 amino acids: CASSLVAGRQETQYF. The CDR3 bases are TGTGCCAGCAGCTTGGTAGCGGGACGGCAAGAGACCCAGTACTTC.

This chain uses TRBV27 with TRBJ2-7; a possible D gene is TRBD1 (6 bases). The CDR3 is 13 residues long. CDR1 is MNHEY and CDR2 is SMNVEV in the germline V gene (reference sequence). The V end lost 5 bases, the J end lost 3 bases, and 11 bases lay between the germline ends. The CDR3 DNA is TGTGCCAGCAGTGAAGGGGGTTACTACGAGCAGTACTTC. This translates into CASSEGGYYEQYF.

V is TRBV27 and J is TRBJ2-3; the D is unclear. V gave up 4 bases and J gave up 6 bases, with 11 bases separating them. This CDR3 comprises 13 residues. Germline lookup yields CDR1 MNHEY and CDR2 SMNVEV (reference sequence). The CDR3, as DNA: TGTGCCAGCAGTTCCTACCCCCCGGATACGCAGTATTTT. This encodes CASSSYPPDTQYF.

The rearrangement uses TRBV5-1 and TRBJ2-1; 7 bases fit TRBD1. Germline V gene sequence: CDR1 SGHRS, CDR2 YFSETQ. J gave up 4 bases and V 1 base, and 2 bases lay outside the gene matches. The CDR3 loop spans 14 amino acids. CDR3 coding DNA: TGCGCCAGCAGCTTGACAGGGGATTACAATGAGCAGTTCTTC. Translated: CASSLTGDYNEQFF.

The V gene is TRBV5-6, the J gene TRBJ2-7; 8 bases align to TRBD2. The germline V gene has CDR1 SGHDT and CDR2 YYEEEE. The CDR3 is made up of 16 amino acids. Germline trimming cut 4 bases from V and 0 bases from J; bases unmatched to any gene: 9. The CDR3, as DNA: TGTGCCAGCAGCCCCCCCCGGGGGGGGAGCTCCTACGAGCAGTACTTC. Amino acid sequence: CASSPPRGGSSYEQYF.

The chain couples TRBV14 to TRBJ2-7, with D perhaps TRBD1 (6 bases). In germline, CDR1 is SGHDN, CDR2 FVKESK. The CDR3 has 16 residues. With 0 bases removed from V and 3 bases from J, the gap between germline ends came to 15 bases. The DNA for the CDR3 is TGTGCCAGCAGCCAAGATCCGCCCGAGGGGGACTACGAGCAGTACTTC. Translated: CASSQDPPEGDYEQYF.

This rearrangement joins TRBV9 to TRBJ2-5; D might be TRBD2 (7 bases). Trimming pared 0 bases from V and 5 bases from J, leaving 20 bases between. The germline gives CDR1 SGDLS, CDR2 YYNGEE. This CDR3 is built from 17 residues. The CDR3 coding sequence is TGTGCCAGCAGCGTAGGGTTTGAGGGGGGGTTTTTGGAGACCCAGTACTTC. It is translated as CASSVGFEGGFLETQYF. The variable domain in full, with the rest retrieved from reference TRBV9 and TRBJ2-5, is DSGVTQTPKHLITATGQRVTLRCSPRSGDLSVYWYQQSLDQGLQFLIQYYNGEERAKGNILERFSAQQFPDLHSELNLSSLELGDSALYFCASSVGFEGGFLETQYFGPGTRLLVL.

The rearrangement joins TRBV6-1 to TRBJ2-2, with 10 bases aligning to TRBD1. The junction had 4 bases not matched to a gene; V was cut back by 2 bases and J by 4 bases. The CDR3 totals 16 residues. Germline V gene data show CDR1 as MNHNS and CDR2 as SASEGT. CDR3 residues: CASSEHGTGVTGELFF. CDR3 nucleotide sequence: TGTGCCAGCAGTGAACACGGGACAGGGGTCACCGGGGAGCTGTTTTTT.

This clone was observed a few times. V gene TRBV10-3 combines with J gene TRBJ1-5, with D possibly TRBD1 on 6 matching bases. Germline-derived CDR1 and CDR2 are ENHRY and SYGVKD. V was clipped by 0 bases and J by 3 bases, with 9 bases between them. The CDR3 contains 15 residues. The CDR3 loop is CAISESGGNNQPQHF. The CDR3 DNA follows: TGTGCCATCAGTGAGTCAGGGGGTAACAATCAGCCCCAGCATTTT.